This TCR beta chain was retrieved from a study of cytomegalovirus exposure and HLA in healthy donors. General study points: Confirmation was obtained in vitro that a few CMV-associated chains are specific for CMV antigens. The classifier reportedly diagnosed cytomegalovirus status with high specificity and sensitivity. Rarity marked most TCR sequences, yet some public TCRs occurred in many donors.

TCRdb's table, derived via immunoSEQ multiplex PCR, lists solely in-frame clones and lacks some. The table records approximately 81,000 clones, about 92% of them present only once. V shed 5 bases and J shed 4 bases, with 21 bases lying between them. The CDR3 extends over 17 amino acids. The germline V gene encodes CDR1 MGHRA and CDR2 YSYEKL. Donors were drawn from the approximately 130-subject validation cohort, separate from the roughly 670-subject first cohort. Details on this clone: Antigen specificity is unknown.

This TCR came from a man aged 18 to 29 in good health and CMV-seronegative. The specimen was PBMCs. This chain connects TRBV4-1 to TRBJ2-1; D perhaps matches TRBD1 (6 bases). This chain's CDR3 is CASSRGGRISGYNEQFF. DNA of the CDR3: TGCGCCAGCAGCAGAGGGGGTCGTATCTCCGGTTACAATGAGCAGTTCTTC.